A selection of T cell receptor beta chains follows, all from one sample in a study of shared clonotypes between healthy human individuals. Clones were sequenced by immunoSEQ multiplex PCR, and TCRdb holds only the in-frame ones, with some missing. The data hold approximately 500,000 clones, with about 95% observed a single time. The sample taken for sequencing was naive CD4+ T cells sorted from blood. The receptors derive from a woman in her twenties or thirties in good health. Both conserved end residues are part of each CDR3. Each record gives: D gene, V gene, clone size, J gene, CDR3 DNA, CDR3 protein. The D gene is left open where the match is weak. Clone size is stated in some rows and not others, as once, few, many or a class when expanded.

D: NA; V: TRBV19; size: NA; J: TRBJ1-5; DNA: TGTGCCAGTAGTATAGGGACTTCTGGTCGGAGCAATCAGCCCCAGCATTTT; CDR3: CASSIGTSGRSNQPQHF
D: TRBD1; V: TRBV27; size: NA; J: TRBJ2-6; DNA: TGTGCCAGCAGTTTTTCCGGGACAGGATACTCTGGGGCCAACGTCCTGACTTTC; CDR3: CASSFSGTGYSGANVLTF
D: NA; V: TRBV18; size: NA; J: TRBJ2-2; DNA: TGTGCCAGCCCCCCGAACACCGGGGAGCTGTTTTTT; CDR3: CASPPNTGELFF
D: NA; V: TRBV5-1; size: NA; J: TRBJ1-4; DNA: TGCGCCAGCAAGATAAGGGGGGACTCAAGCGAAAAACTGTTTTTT; CDR3: CASKIRGDSSEKLFF
D: NA; V: TRBV12-5; size: NA; J: TRBJ2-7; DNA: TGTGCTAGTGGTTTGGCCCGGGACAACCAACGCCGGGAGCAGTACTTC; CDR3: CASGLARDNQRREQYF
D: TRBD2; V: TRBV5-4; size: NA; J: TRBJ2-2; DNA: TGTGCCAGCAGCTTGGACGCTCTAGCGGGAGTGGGGGGGGAGCTGTTTTTT; CDR3: CASSLDALAGVGGELFF
D: TRBD2; V: TRBV5-1; size: NA; J: TRBJ2-5; DNA: TGCGCCAGCAGCATACCCAGCGGGAGAATAGCGACCCAGTACTTC; CDR3: CASSIPSGRIATQYF
D: TRBD1; V: TRBV7-9; size: NA; J: TRBJ2-5; DNA: TGTGCCAGCAGCTTAGGGGACAGGGCGTGGGAGACCCAGTACTTC; CDR3: CASSLGDRAWETQYF
D: NA; V: TRBV7-7; size: NA; J: TRBJ2-5; DNA: TGTGCCAGCAGCCTCGAGGGGCGTCAGGGAGAGACCCAGTACTTC; CDR3: CASSLEGRQGETQYF
D: TRBD1; V: TRBV7-9; size: once; J: TRBJ1-4; DNA: TGTGCCAGCAGCTTAGGGACAGGGAGGGAACTGTTTTTT; CDR3: CASSLGTGRELFF
D: TRBD1; V: TRBV28; size: NA; J: TRBJ2-7; DNA: TGTGCCAGCAGAAACAGGGGCGACTACGAGCAGTACTTC; CDR3: CASRNRGDYEQYF